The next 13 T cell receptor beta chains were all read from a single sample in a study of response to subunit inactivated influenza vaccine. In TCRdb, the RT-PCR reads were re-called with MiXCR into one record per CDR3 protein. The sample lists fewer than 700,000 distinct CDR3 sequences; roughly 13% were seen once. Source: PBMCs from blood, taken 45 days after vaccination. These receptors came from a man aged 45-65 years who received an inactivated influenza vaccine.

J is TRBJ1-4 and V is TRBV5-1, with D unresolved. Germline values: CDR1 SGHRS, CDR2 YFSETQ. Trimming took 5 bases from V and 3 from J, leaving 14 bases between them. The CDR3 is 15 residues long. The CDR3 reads CASRREGSSNEKLFF. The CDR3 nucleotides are TGCGCCAGCAGACGAGAAGGGAGCTCTAATGAAAAACTGTTTTTT.

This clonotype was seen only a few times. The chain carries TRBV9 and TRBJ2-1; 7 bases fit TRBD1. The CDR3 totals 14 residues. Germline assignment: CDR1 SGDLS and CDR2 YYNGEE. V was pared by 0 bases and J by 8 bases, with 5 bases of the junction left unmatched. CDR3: CASSVGQGNHEQFF. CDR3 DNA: TGTGCCAGCAGCGTAGGACAGGGAAACCATGAGCAGTTCTTC.

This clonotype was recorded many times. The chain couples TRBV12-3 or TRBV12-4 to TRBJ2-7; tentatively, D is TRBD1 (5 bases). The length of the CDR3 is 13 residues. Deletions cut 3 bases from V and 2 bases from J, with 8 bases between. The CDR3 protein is CASSFRGTYEQYF. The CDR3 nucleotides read TGTGCCAGCAGTTTTAGGGGTACCTACGAGCAGTACTTC.

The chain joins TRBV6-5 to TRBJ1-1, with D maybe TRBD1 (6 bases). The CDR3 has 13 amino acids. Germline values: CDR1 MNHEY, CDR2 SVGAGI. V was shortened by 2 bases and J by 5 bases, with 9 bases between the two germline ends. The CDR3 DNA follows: TGTGCCAGCAGTTACCAGGGGCAGACTGAAGCTTTCTTT. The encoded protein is CASSYQGQTEAFF.

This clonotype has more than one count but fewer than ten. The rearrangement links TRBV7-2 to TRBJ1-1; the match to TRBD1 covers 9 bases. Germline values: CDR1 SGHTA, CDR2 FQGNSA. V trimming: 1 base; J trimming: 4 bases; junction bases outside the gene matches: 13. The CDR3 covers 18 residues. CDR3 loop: CASSLGPQGAMGGTEAFF. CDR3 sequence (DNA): TGTGCCAGCAGCTTAGGGCCACAGGGGGCGATGGGAGGCACTGAAGCTTTCTTT.

CDR3: CASSQDQSYEQYF. In DNA form, the CDR3 reads TGTGCCAGCAGCCAAGATCAAAGCTACGAGCAGTACTTC. The rearrangement joins TRBV3-1 to TRBJ2-7; D gene unclear. Germline CDR1 LGHDT, CDR2 YNNKEL (reference sequence). The CDR3 covers 13 residues. V lost 0 bases to trimming and J lost 3 bases, with 6 bases between them.

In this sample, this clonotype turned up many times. CDR3: CASSQDRNQPQHF. The CDR3 DNA reads as TGTGCCAGCAGCCAAGACAGGAATCAGCCCCAGCATTTT. The genes are TRBV4-2 and TRBJ1-5; no reliable D call. The CDR3 has 13 amino acids. V lost 0 bases, J lost 4 bases, and 4 bases lay in between. Germline V CDR1 and CDR2: LGHNA, YNFKEQ.

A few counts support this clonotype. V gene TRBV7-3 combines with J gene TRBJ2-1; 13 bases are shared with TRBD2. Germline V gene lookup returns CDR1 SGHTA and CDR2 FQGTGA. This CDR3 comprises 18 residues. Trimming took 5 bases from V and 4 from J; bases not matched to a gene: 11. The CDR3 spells CASSGLGLAGTSYNEQFF. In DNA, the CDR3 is TGTGCCAGCAGCGGCTTGGGACTAGCGGGGACTTCTTACAATGAGCAGTTCTTC.

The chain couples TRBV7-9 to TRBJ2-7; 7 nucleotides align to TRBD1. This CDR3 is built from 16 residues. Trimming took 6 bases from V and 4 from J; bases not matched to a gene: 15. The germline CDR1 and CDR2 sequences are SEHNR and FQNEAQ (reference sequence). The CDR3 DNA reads TGTGCCAGCAGAGATTCTAATCGGGGACAGAGATACGAGCAGTACTTC. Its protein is CASRDSNRGQRYEQYF.

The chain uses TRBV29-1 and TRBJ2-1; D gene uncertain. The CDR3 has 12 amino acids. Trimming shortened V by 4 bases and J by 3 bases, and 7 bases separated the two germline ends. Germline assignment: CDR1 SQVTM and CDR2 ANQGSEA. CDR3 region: CSVVWNYNEQFF. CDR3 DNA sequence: TGCAGCGTTGTGTGGAACTACAATGAGCAGTTCTTC.

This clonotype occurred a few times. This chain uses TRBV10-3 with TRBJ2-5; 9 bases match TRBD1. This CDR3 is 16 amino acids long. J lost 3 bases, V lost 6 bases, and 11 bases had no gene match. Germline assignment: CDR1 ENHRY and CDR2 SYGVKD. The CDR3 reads CAIRKATGGQEETQYF. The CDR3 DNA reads TGTGCCATCAGGAAAGCGACAGGGGGACAAGAAGAGACCCAGTACTTC.

The CDR3 loop is CASSLRQGRGSETQYF. CDR3 nucleotide sequence: TGTGCCAGCAGTTTGCGACAGGGCAGGGGATCGGAGACCCAGTACTTC. The chain joins TRBV12-3 or TRBV12-4 to TRBJ2-5; 7 bases fit TRBD1. The CDR3 has 16 amino acids. J was trimmed by 5 bases and V by 3 bases; bases with no gene match: 12.

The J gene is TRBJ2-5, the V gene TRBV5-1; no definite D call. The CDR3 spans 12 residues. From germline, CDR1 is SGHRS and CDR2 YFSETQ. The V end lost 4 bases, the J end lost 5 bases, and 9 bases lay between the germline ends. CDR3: CASSLPAETQYF. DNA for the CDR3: TGCGCCAGCAGCCTCCCCGCGGAGACCCAGTACTTC.